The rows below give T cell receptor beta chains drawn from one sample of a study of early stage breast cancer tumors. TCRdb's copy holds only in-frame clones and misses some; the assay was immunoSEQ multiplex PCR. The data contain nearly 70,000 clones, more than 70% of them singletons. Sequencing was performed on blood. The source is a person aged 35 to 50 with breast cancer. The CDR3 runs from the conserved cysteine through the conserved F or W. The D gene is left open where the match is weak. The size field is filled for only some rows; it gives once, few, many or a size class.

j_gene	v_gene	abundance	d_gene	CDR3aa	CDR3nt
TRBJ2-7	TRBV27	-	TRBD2	CASSGLAKIYEQYF	TGTGCCAGCAGTGGACTAGCGAAGATCTACGAGCAGTACTTC
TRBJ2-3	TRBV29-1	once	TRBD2	CSGLGLAGVTDTQYF	TGCAGCGGTCTCGGACTAGCGGGAGTAACAGATACGCAGTATTTT
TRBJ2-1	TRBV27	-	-	CASSLFQTGLGEQFF	TGTGCCAGCAGTTTATTTCAAACCGGATTAGGTGAGCAGTTCTTC
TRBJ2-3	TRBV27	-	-	CASTPIGVGPSTDTQYF	TGTGCCAGCACTCCCATCGGGGTGGGACCGAGCACAGATACGCAGTATTTT
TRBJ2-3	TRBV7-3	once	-	CASSPFTGATTDTQYF	TGTGCCAGCAGCCCTTTTACGGGAGCCACCACAGATACGCAGTATTTT
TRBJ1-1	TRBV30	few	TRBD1	CARTGGATEAFF	TGTGCCAGGACAGGAGGTGCCACTGAAGCTTTCTTT
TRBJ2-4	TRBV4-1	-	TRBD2	CASSQGVAGKDIQYF	TGCGCCAGCAGCCAAGGAGTAGCGGGAAAGGACATTCAGTACTTC
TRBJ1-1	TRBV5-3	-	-	CASSFTMNTEAFF	TGTGCCAGCAGCTTTACAATGAACACTGAAGCTTTCTTT
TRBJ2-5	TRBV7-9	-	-	CASRYQETQYF	TGTGCCAGCAGGTACCAAGAGACCCAGTACTTC
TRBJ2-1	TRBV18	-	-	CASSPEKASVAFF	TGTGCCAGCTCACCAGAGAAGGCCAGCGTGGCGTTCTTC
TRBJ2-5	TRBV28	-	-	CASRSGAGGQETQYF	TGTGCCAGCAGATCCGGCGCTGGCGGTCAAGAGACCCAGTACTTC
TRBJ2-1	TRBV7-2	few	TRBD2	CASSLAGLAGGQGEQFF	TGTGCCAGCAGCTTAGCGGGACTAGCGGGAGGACAGGGTGAGCAGTTCTTC
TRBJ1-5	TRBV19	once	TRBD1	CASSQDRAFNQPQHF	TGTGCCAGTAGCCAGGACAGGGCGTTTAATCAGCCCCAGCATTTT
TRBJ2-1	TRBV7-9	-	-	CASSLGRYDGDEQFF	TGTGCCAGCAGCTTAGGACGGTACGACGGCGATGAGCAGTTCTTC
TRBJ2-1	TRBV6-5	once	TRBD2	CASSYSGLAGLDEQFF	TGTGCCAGCAGTTACTCGGGACTAGCGGGATTGGATGAGCAGTTCTTC
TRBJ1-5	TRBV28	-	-	CASSLLGASNQPQHF	TGTGCCAGCAGTTTACTGGGGGCCAGCAATCAGCCCCAGCATTTT
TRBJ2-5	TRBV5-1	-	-	CASSHTGETQYF	TGCGCCAGCAGCCATACAGGGGAGACCCAGTACTTC
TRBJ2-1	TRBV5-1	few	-	CASSLEEDEQFF	TGCGCCAGCAGCTTGGAGGAGGATGAGCAGTTCTTC
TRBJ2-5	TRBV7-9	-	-	CASSLKETQYF	TGTGCCAGCAGCTTAAAAGAGACCCAGTACTTC
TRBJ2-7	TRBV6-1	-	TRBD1	CASSERGGGQGYEQYF	TGTGCCAGCAGTGAAAGAGGAGGAGGACAGGGCTACGAGCAGTACTTC
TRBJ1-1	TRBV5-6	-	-	CASSLEGRDTEAFF	TGTGCCAGCAGCTTAGAGGGGAGAGACACTGAAGCTTTCTTT
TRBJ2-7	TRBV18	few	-	CASSPQGAEQYF	TGTGCCAGCTCACCACAGGGCGCCGAGCAGTACTTC
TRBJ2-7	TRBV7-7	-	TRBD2	CASSLGASGSYEQYF	TGTGCTAGCAGCTTAGGGGCTAGCGGGAGCTACGAGCAGTACTTC
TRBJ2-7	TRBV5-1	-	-	CASSLGDRGTASGSLSLERQYF	TGCGCCAGCAGCTTGGGGGACAGGGGTACGGCTAGCGGGAGCCTCTCCTTGGAGCGGCAGTACTTC
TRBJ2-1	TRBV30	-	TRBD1	CAWIRQGSYNEQFF	TGTGCCTGGATCCGACAGGGCTCCTACAATGAGCAGTTCTTC
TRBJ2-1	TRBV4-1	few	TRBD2	CASSQEGGSGRASYNEQFF	TGCGCCAGCAGCCAAGAAGGAGGTAGCGGGAGGGCTTCCTACAATGAGCAGTTCTTC
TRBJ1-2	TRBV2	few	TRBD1	CASSRQGDYGYTF	TGTGCCAGCAGTAGACAGGGTGATTATGGCTACACCTTC
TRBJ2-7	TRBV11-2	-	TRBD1	CASSLGTGGIVSYEQYF	TGTGCCAGCAGCTTAGGGACAGGGGGCATTGTCTCCTACGAGCAGTACTTC
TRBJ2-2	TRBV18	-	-	CASSPDRLTGELFF	TGTGCCAGCTCACCAGACAGGTTGACCGGGGAGCTGTTTTTT
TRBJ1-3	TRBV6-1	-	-	CASSGINMLSSGNTIYF	TGTGCCAGCAGTGGGATCAACATGTTATCCTCTGGAAACACCATATATTTT
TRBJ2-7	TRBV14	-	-	CASSQVAAYEQYF	TGTGCCAGCAGCCAAGTAGCTGCCTACGAGCAGTACTTC
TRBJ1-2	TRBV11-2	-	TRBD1	CASSLRDSYGYTF	TGTGCCAGCAGCTTACGGGACAGCTATGGCTACACCTTC
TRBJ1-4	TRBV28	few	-	CASSLDGGRLFF	TGTGCCAGCAGTTTGGACGGGGGGAGACTGTTTTTT
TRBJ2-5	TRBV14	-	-	CASSLMEETQYF	TGTGCCAGCAGTCTCATGGAGGAGACCCAGTACTTC
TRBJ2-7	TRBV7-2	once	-	CASSLGRAQYF	TGTGCCAGCAGCTTGGGTAGAGCTCAGTACTTC
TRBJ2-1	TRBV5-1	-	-	CASSFGGSAYNEQFF	TGCGCCAGCAGCTTTGGCGGTTCAGCGTACAATGAGCAGTTCTTC
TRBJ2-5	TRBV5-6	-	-	CASSLGLASETQYF	TGTGCCAGCAGCTTGGGGCTAGCTTCAGAGACCCAGTACTTC
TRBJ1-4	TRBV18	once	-	CASSPSRDEKLFF	TGTGCCAGCTCACCCTCTCGGGATGAAAAACTGTTTTTT
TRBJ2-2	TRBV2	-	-	CASSAVGELFF	TGTGCCAGCAGTGCCGTCGGGGAGCTGTTTTTT
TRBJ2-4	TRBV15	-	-	CATSRANSGVTAKNIQYF	TGTGCCACCAGCAGAGCTAACTCAGGGGTTACGGCCAAAAACATTCAGTACTTC
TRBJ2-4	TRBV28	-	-	CASSSRLAKNIQYF	TGTGCCAGCAGTAGTCGATTAGCCAAAAACATTCAGTACTTC
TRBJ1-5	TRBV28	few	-	CASSDGYQPQHF	TGTGCCAGCAGCGATGGGTATCAGCCCCAGCATTTT
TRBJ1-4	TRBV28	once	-	CASSLATNEKLFF	TGTGCCAGCAGTTTAGCTACTAATGAAAAACTGTTTTTT
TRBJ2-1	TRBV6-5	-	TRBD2	CASSSWTSGNNEQFF	TGTGCCAGCAGTTCCTGGACTAGCGGGAACAATGAGCAGTTCTTC